This T cell receptor (beta chain) was recorded in a study of OX40 agonist ivuxolimab in advanced cancers. The overall study: Ivuxolimab, which is an agonistic anti-OX40 (CD134) antibody, was administered to the patients. The dose of intravenous ivuxolimab that patients received every 2 weeks ranged from 0.01 to 10 mg/kg. Study outcomes and limitations: Individuals who were partial responders at 0.1-3.0 mg/kg had clonal expansion that ranked among the lowest.

The ends were cut back, 4 bases at V and 4 bases at J, with 6 bases in the middle. CDR1 and CDR2 from the germline V gene are MNHEY and SVGAGI. The CDR3 contains 12 residues. As concerns this clone: Its cognate antigen is unknown.

The data were produced by immunoSEQ multiplex PCR, yet TCRdb's version contains in-frame clones alone and is incomplete. The repertoire includes tens of thousands of clones, nearly 90% of them detected once, and approximately 0.3% sits in the top ten. This receptor was taken from an adult with an advanced solid tumor such as melanoma, head and neck, liver or kidney cancer. V is TRBV6-5 and J is TRBJ2-3; D gene uncertain. The sequencing used CD4+ or CD8+ T cells sorted from blood, collected in a trial of the OX40 agonist ivuxolimab. CDR3: CASSSTADTQYF. DNA of the CDR3: TGTGCCAGCAGTTCGACGGCAGATACGCAGTATTTT.